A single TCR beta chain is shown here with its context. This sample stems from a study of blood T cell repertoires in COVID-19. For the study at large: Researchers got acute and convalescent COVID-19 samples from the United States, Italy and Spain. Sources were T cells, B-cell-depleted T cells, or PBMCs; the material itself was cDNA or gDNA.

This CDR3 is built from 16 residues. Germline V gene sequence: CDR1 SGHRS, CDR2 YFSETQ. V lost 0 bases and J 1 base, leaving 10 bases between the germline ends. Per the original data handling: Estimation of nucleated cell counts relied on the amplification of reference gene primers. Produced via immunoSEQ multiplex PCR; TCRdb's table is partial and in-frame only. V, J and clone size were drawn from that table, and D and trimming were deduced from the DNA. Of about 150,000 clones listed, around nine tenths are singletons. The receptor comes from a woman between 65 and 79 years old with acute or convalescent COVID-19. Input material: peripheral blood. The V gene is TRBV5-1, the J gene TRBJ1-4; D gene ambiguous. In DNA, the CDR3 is TGCGCCAGCAGCTTGGGTAGTCATGGAACTAATGAAAAACTGTTTTTT. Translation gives CASSLGSHGTNEKLFF.